These T cell receptor beta chains were read from a single sample in a study of T cells in Graves' hyperthyroidism and ophthalmopathy. TCRdb re-called the multiplex PCR reads with MiXCR, one entry per CDR3 protein. Here the sample spans hundreds of thousands of distinct CDR3 sequences, approximately 44% being singletons. Sample: peripheral blood or thyroid tissue (not recorded which). Receptors originate from a woman in her late teens or twenties with Graves' hyperthyroidism. CDR3s include the opening cysteine and the closing phenylalanine or tryptophan.

J,V,CDR3
TRBJ2-2,TRBV7-6,CATTTLLGRGIGELFF
TRBJ1-2,TRBV29-1,CSVAGGQASYTF
TRBJ1-2,TRBV9,CASSVGGARPAYGYTF
TRBJ2-6,TRBV10-3,CAISESEGRETGANVLTF
TRBJ1-4,TRBV2,CASSVLATNEKLFF
TRBJ1-5,TRBV24-1,CASSLLGHSNQPQHF
TRBJ2-1,TRBV2,CASSGGAAGAEQFF
TRBJ1-4,TRBV29-1,CSVGQGRELFF
TRBJ1-2,TRBV7-8,CASSLVGEPYGYTF
TRBJ1-3,TRBV25-1,CASGQTGNTIYF
TRBJ2-6,TRBV15,CATSRDRQGASGANVLTF
TRBJ2-6,TRBV6-1,CASSRNSGSGANVLTF
TRBJ1-6,TRBV7-8,CASSRSDSPLHF
TRBJ1-2,TRBV29-1,CSVTGTGRKGYTF
TRBJ2-5,TRBV9,CASSARTSEETQYF
TRBJ1-4,TRBV24-1,CATSDPQQGASNEKLFF
TRBJ1-2,TRBV15,CATSRDGNYGYTF
TRBJ2-7,TRBV25-1,CASSQDSDEQYF
TRBJ1-4,TRBV10-3,CAISESDSSGEKLFF
TRBJ1-6,TRBV5-1,CASSRQGGENSPLHF
TRBJ1-2,TRBV7-2,CASRDGANYGYTF
TRBJ2-5,TRBV10-3,CASSQRRGQTQYF
TRBJ1-1,TRBV19,CASSISTVALAIEAFF
TRBJ1-2,TRBV24-1,CATSETGHDYGYTF
TRBJ2-7,TRBV9,CASSVVGGNAYEQYF
TRBJ2-7,TRBV2,CATRGTETHF
TRBJ1-4,TRBV2,CASSPDRGEKLFF
TRBJ2-5,TRBV2,CASSTDRGTNTTETQYF
TRBJ1-5,TRBV19,CASRWTVRSNQPQHF
TRBJ1-2,TRBV11-3,CASSLSSGLDYGYTF
TRBJ1-3,TRBV7-9,CASSALTPFIYF
TRBJ2-6,TRBV7-3,CASSPEAANVLTF
TRBJ2-5,TRBV29-1,CSVETGGGETQYF
TRBJ1-2,TRBV6-1,CASTRTGGNYGYTF